The 18 T cell receptor beta chains below were found in one sample sequenced in a study of cytomegalovirus exposure and HLA in healthy donors. The PCR was carried out with 60 Vbeta primers and 13 Jbeta primers. Some clones are missing from TCRdb's copy, which holds only in-frame ones; the method was immunoSEQ multiplex PCR. This table has approximately 210,000 clones, about three quarters appearing once. Sequencing input: PBMCs. These receptors all come from a woman between 40 and 50 years old in good health and CMV-seronegative.

This clone was picked up a small number of times. The V gene is TRBV16, the J gene TRBJ2-1; TRBD2 matches at 9 bases. Germline CDR1 and CDR2: KGHSY and FQNENV. The CDR3 is 15 amino acids. Losses at the gene ends were 2 bases for V and 4 bases for J; bases not matched to a gene: 3. Written as DNA, the CDR3 is TGTGCCAGCAGCCAAATAGCGGGAGCTTACAATGAGCAGTTCTTC. Amino acids: CASSQIAGAYNEQFF.

V and J are TRBV7-6 and TRBJ2-1, with 8 bases that match TRBD2. Per the germline V gene, CDR1 is SGHVS and CDR2 is FNYEAQ. Trimming at V came to 3 bases and at J to 4 bases, leaving 5 bases not matched to a gene. The CDR3 contains 15 residues. CDR3 nucleotide sequence: TGTGCCAGCAGCTTTGAGACTAGCGAGTACAATGAGCAGTTCTTC. This sequence encodes CASSFETSEYNEQFF.

The chain is built from TRBV18 and TRBJ2-6, with 8 nucleotides matching TRBD1. Trimming took 9 bases from V and 0 from J; bases not matched to a gene: 7. This CDR3 spans 16 amino acids. Germline V gives CDR1 KGHSH, CDR2 LQKENI. CDR3 bases: TGTGCCAGTCCTGGACAGGGATCCTCTGGGGCCAACGTCCTGACTTTC. It codes for CASPGQGSSGANVLTF.

CDR3 residues: CAWSYAASGNLKTQYF. For the CDR3, the DNA is TGTGCCTGGAGCTACGCCGCTAGCGGGAATTTGAAGACCCAGTACTTC. This chain joins TRBV30 and TRBJ2-5, with 9 bases identical to TRBD2. This CDR3 spans 16 amino acids. J lost 6 bases, V lost 3 bases, and 14 bases had no gene match. Per germline, CDR1 GTSNPN and CDR2 SVGIG (reference sequence).

V usage is TRBV14 and J usage is TRBJ1-6; unclear D gene. CDR1 is SGHDN, CDR2 FVKESK, per germline. The CDR3 length is 16 residues. Trimming pared 1 base from V and 0 bases from J, leaving 7 bases between. This CDR3 reads CASSQGMSSYNSPLHF. As DNA, the CDR3 is TGTGCCAGCAGCCAAGGCATGAGCTCCTATAATTCACCCCTCCACTTT.

The V call is TRBV5-4, the J call TRBJ2-2; TRBD2 agrees at 11 bases. CDR1 and CDR2 from the germline V gene are SGHNT and YYREEE (reference sequence). The CDR3 is made up of 16 amino acids. J gave up 4 bases and V 3 bases, and 5 bases lay outside the gene matches. CDR3 sequence reads: CASSSGLAGITGELFF. The CDR3 DNA is TGTGCCAGCAGCTCCGGACTAGCGGGCATCACCGGGGAGCTGTTTTTT.

With respect to this clone: Germline is not matched at one junction end, which may reflect a read error. This chain links TRBV11-3 with TRBJ2-1; TRBD2 agrees at 8 bases. The CDR3 has 17 amino acids. Germline CDR1 reads SGHNT; CDR2 reads YENEEA. For the CDR3, the DNA is TGTGCCAACAGCTTAGATGGGAACTCGGGAGGGGGCAATGAGCAGTTCTTC. Translating it yields CANSLDGNSGGGNEQFF.

This clone was seen a single time. The chain recombines TRBV18 with TRBJ1-1; 12 bases align to TRBD1. This CDR3 region has 16 residues. Germline V lookup: CDR1 KGHSH, CDR2 LQKENI. V gave up 5 bases and J gave up 4 bases; unmatched junction bases: 8. CDR3 amino acids: CASSTGQGALGTEAFF. DNA for the CDR3: TGTGCCAGCTCAACGGGACAGGGGGCTCTAGGCACTGAAGCTTTCTTT.

The rearrangement joins TRBV30 to TRBJ2-1; tentative D call: TRBD2 (6 bases). V dropped 2 bases and J dropped 0 bases, with 14 bases sitting between them. The V gene's germline CDR1 is GTSNPN and CDR2 SVGIG (reference sequence). The CDR3 covers 16 residues. CDR3 bases: TGTGCCTGGAGTTTCGAGCGGGTGAGCTCCTACAATGAGCAGTTCTTC. This gives the protein CAWSFERVSSYNEQFF.

The chain couples TRBV2 to TRBJ2-7; TRBD1 matches at 10 bases. The CDR3 has 13 amino acids. Unmatched junction bases numbered 4, after V lost 8 bases and J lost 3 bases. In germline, CDR1 is SNHLY, CDR2 FYNNEI. In nucleotides, the CDR3 is TGTGCCAGCGCCGGGACAGGGGTCTACGAGCAGTACTTC. Its translation is CASAGTGVYEQYF.

This clone was detected only a few times. The chain is built from TRBV30 and TRBJ1-1; no clear D gene. Trimming left V 0 bases short and J 3 bases short, with 8 bases between. Germline loops: CDR1 GTSNPN, CDR2 SVGIG (reference sequence). The CDR3 contains 13 residues. CDR3 nucleotides: TGTGCCTGGAGTGTGGTACGGTACACTGAAGCTTTCTTT. Amino acids: CAWSVVRYTEAFF.

V is TRBV14 and J is TRBJ1-2, with D possibly TRBD1 on 6 matching bases. There are 13 residues in the CDR3. CDR1 and CDR2 from the germline V gene are SGHDN and FVKESK. Trimming took 4 bases from V and 8 from J, leaving 14 bases between them. DNA for the CDR3: TGTGCCAGCAGCCCGGGGGGCCCTAGGGGCTACACCTTC. Its translation is CASSPGGPRGYTF.

The chain has TRBV7-2 and TRBJ2-1; possibly TRBD2 for D (5 bases). CDR3 length equals 16 residues. From germline, CDR1 is SGHTA and CDR2 FQGNSA. Trimming removed 5 bases at V and 8 bases at J, with 22 bases between. Written as DNA, the CDR3 is TGTGCCAGCAGCGTGATAGAGCGGAAACTGTGGGATGAGCAGTTCTTC. It encodes CASSVIERKLWDEQFF.

The chain recombines TRBV10-3 with TRBJ1-5; D not resolved. V was clipped by 0 bases and J by 2 bases, with 8 bases between them. The germline CDR1 and CDR2 sequences are ENHRY and SYGVKD. CDR3 size: 15 residues. The DNA for the CDR3 is TGTGCCATCAGTGAGTCGGGCGTGGGCAATCAGCCCCAGCATTTT. Residues: CAISESGVGNQPQHF.

J is TRBJ1-1 and V is TRBV25-1, with 9 nucleotides matching TRBD1. The germline V gene has CDR1 MGHDK and CDR2 SYGVNS. The V and J ends lost 1 base and 8 bases, in that order; junction bases with no gene match: 2. This CDR3 has 13 residues. As DNA, the CDR3 is TGTGCCAGCAGTGAATTCGACAGGGGGGAAGCTTTCTTT. This gives the protein CASSEFDRGEAFF. The entire variable domain, with the rest obtained from reference TRBV25-1 and TRBJ1-1, is as follows: EADIYQTPRYLVIGTGKKITLECSQTMGHDKMYWYQQDPGMELHLIHYSYGVNSTEKGDLSSESTVSRIRTEHFPLTLESARPSHTSQYLCASSEFDRGEAFFGQGTRLTVV.

This sequence joins TRBV6-1 and TRBJ2-1; TRBD2 matches at 11 bases. The germline CDR1 and CDR2 sequences are MNHNS and SASEGT. Trimming cost V 9 bases and J 7 bases; bases outside gene matches: 8. The CDR3 contains 14 residues. This CDR3 reads CASTLAGGPNEQFF. The CDR3 DNA sequence: TGTGCCAGTACCTTAGCGGGAGGGCCGAATGAGCAGTTCTTC.

CDR3 sequence reads: CASSLDGGDQPQHF. The CDR3 DNA follows: TGTGCCAGCAGCTTGGATGGGGGGGATCAGCCCCAGCATTTT. The chain combines TRBV11-2 with TRBJ1-5; D might be TRBD1 (5 bases). The CDR3 runs 14 residues. Trimming took off 3 bases at V and 5 bases at J, with 11 bases between the two ends. From germline, CDR1 is SGHAT and CDR2 FQNNGV.

The chain recombines TRBV11-3 with TRBJ2-7; 7 bases map to TRBD1. The CDR3 runs to 14 residues. After removal of 6 bases from V and 4 bases from J, the junction contained 9 bases not matched to a gene. CDR1 is SGHNT, CDR2 YENEEA, per germline. The CDR3 is CASSNAGTVYEQYV. The CDR3, as DNA: TGTGCCAGCAGTAATGCCGGGACAGTGTACGAGCAGTACGTC.